This is a list of T cell receptor beta chains from one sample in a study of T cell responses to AZD1222 COVID-19 vaccine. Clones were sequenced by immunoSEQ multiplex PCR, and TCRdb holds only the in-frame ones, with some missing. The data show about 110,000 clones, with roughly nine tenths seen just once and approximately 7.9% held by the top ten. The starting material was peripheral blood, obtained on day 0 of AZD1222 vaccination. These receptor sequences come from an adult in good health. Each CDR3 is given with its conserved first and last residue. D genes are given only for firm matches. Expanded clones get a size class; other rows say once, few or many, or leave the size out.

v_gene: TRBV29-1
abundance: .
d_gene: .
j_gene: TRBJ2-5
CDR3aa: CSVDGEEETQYF
CDR3nt: TGCAGCGTTGACGGAGAGGAAGAGACCCAGTACTTC

v_gene: TRBV6-4
abundance: .
d_gene: TRBD2
j_gene: TRBJ2-1
CDR3aa: CASKAGVGNEQFF
CDR3nt: TGTGCCAGCAAAGCGGGAGTTGGCAATGAGCAGTTCTTC

v_gene: TRBV6-4
abundance: .
d_gene: .
j_gene: TRBJ1-2
CDR3aa: CASSDPSGNYGYTF
CDR3nt: TGTGCCAGCAGTGACCCCTCGGGGAACTATGGCTACACCTTC

v_gene: TRBV4-1
abundance: .
d_gene: .
j_gene: TRBJ2-5
CDR3aa: CASSQGASPGTQYF
CDR3nt: TGCGCCAGCAGCCAAGGAGCCAGCCCCGGGACCCAGTACTTC

v_gene: TRBV5-1
abundance: .
d_gene: .
j_gene: TRBJ1-2
CDR3aa: CASSDTVYGYTF
CDR3nt: TGCGCCAGCAGCGACACAGTCTATGGCTACACCTTC

v_gene: TRBV2
abundance: .
d_gene: .
j_gene: TRBJ2-1
CDR3aa: CASSWRESNQFF
CDR3nt: TGTGCCAGCAGTTGGAGGGAATCTAATCAGTTCTTC

v_gene: TRBV5-1
abundance: .
d_gene: TRBD2
j_gene: TRBJ2-5
CDR3aa: CASSLGSGGALETQYF
CDR3nt: TGCGCCAGCAGCTTGGGCTCCGGGGGGGCCCTGGAGACCCAGTACTTC

v_gene: TRBV6-5
abundance: .
d_gene: .
j_gene: TRBJ1-6
CDR3aa: CATKDGILNNSPLHF
CDR3nt: TGTGCCACCAAGGACGGGATACTCAATAATTCACCCCTCCACTTT

v_gene: TRBV18
abundance: .
d_gene: TRBD1
j_gene: TRBJ1-5
CDR3aa: CASSDAGGKQPQHF
CDR3nt: TGTGCCAGCTCCGATGCAGGGGGGAAGCAGCCCCAGCATTTT

v_gene: TRBV18
abundance: many
d_gene: .
j_gene: TRBJ1-1
CDR3aa: CASSPNTMNTEAFF
CDR3nt: TGTGCCAGCTCACCAAACACCATGAACACTGAAGCTTTCTTT

v_gene: TRBV9
abundance: .
d_gene: TRBD1
j_gene: TRBJ1-2
CDR3aa: CASSVGQGGGYTF
CDR3nt: TGTGCCAGCAGCGTAGGCCAGGGGGGTGGCTACACCTTC

v_gene: TRBV10-3
abundance: .
d_gene: TRBD2
j_gene: TRBJ2-1
CDR3aa: CATTLAGFNEQFF
CDR3nt: TGTGCCACAACACTAGCGGGGTTCAATGAGCAGTTCTTC

v_gene: TRBV27
abundance: .
d_gene: .
j_gene: TRBJ2-3
CDR3aa: CASPRLDDTQYF
CDR3nt: TGTGCCAGCCCCAGGCTCGATGATACGCAGTATTTT

v_gene: TRBV5-1
abundance: .
d_gene: TRBD2
j_gene: TRBJ2-3
CDR3aa: CASSPGGTSGGNTQYF
CDR3nt: TGCGCCAGCAGCCCGGGCGGAACTAGCGGGGGGAATACGCAGTATTTT

v_gene: TRBV4-2
abundance: .
d_gene: .
j_gene: TRBJ2-7
CDR3aa: CASSLHGGVGNEQYF
CDR3nt: TGTGCCAGCAGCCTTCACGGCGGGGTCGGAAACGAGCAGTACTTC

v_gene: TRBV20-1
abundance: .
d_gene: .
j_gene: TRBJ1-2
CDR3aa: CSVDSYGYTF
CDR3nt: TGCAGTGTAGACAGCTATGGCTACACCTTC

v_gene: TRBV7-7
abundance: .
d_gene: .
j_gene: TRBJ2-2
CDR3aa: CASSYREGVTGELFF
CDR3nt: TGTGCCAGCAGCTACAGGGAGGGGGTGACCGGGGAGCTGTTTTTT

v_gene: TRBV7-6
abundance: .
d_gene: .
j_gene: TRBJ2-5
CDR3aa: CASSLELNTETQYF
CDR3nt: TGTGCCAGCAGCCTAGAGTTAAACACGGAGACCCAGTACTTC

v_gene: TRBV29-1
abundance: .
d_gene: TRBD1
j_gene: TRBJ1-2
CDR3aa: CSVETPGQGNYGYTF
CDR3nt: TGCAGCGTTGAGACACCTGGACAGGGTAACTATGGCTACACCTTC

v_gene: TRBV12-3/TRBV12-4
abundance: .
d_gene: .
j_gene: TRBJ1-5
CDR3aa: CASRATGNQPQHF
CDR3nt: TGTGCCAGCAGGGCGACCGGCAATCAGCCCCAGCATTTT

v_gene: TRBV3-1/TRBV3-2
abundance: .
d_gene: .
j_gene: TRBJ1-2
CDR3aa: CASSQNPKGGRRIGYTF
CDR3nt: TGTGCCAGCAGCCAAAACCCTAAGGGGGGCCGCCGGATCGGCTACACCTTC

v_gene: TRBV7-9
abundance: .
d_gene: .
j_gene: TRBJ2-6
CDR3aa: CASSLVSRGNNVLTF
CDR3nt: TGTGCCAGCAGCTTAGTAAGCCGGGGTAACAACGTCCTGACTTTC

v_gene: TRBV7-9
abundance: .
d_gene: .
j_gene: TRBJ2-7
CDR3aa: CASSRSGSYEQYF
CDR3nt: TGTGCCAGCAGCCGCTCAGGGAGCTACGAGCAGTACTTC

v_gene: TRBV10-3
abundance: .
d_gene: TRBD1
j_gene: TRBJ1-2
CDR3aa: CAISGWDRSNYGYTF
CDR3nt: TGTGCCATCAGTGGATGGGACAGGAGTAACTATGGCTACACCTTC

v_gene: TRBV24-1
abundance: .
d_gene: TRBD2
j_gene: TRBJ2-5
CDR3aa: CATSDSGSGGETQYF
CDR3nt: TGTGCCACCAGTGATAGCGGGAGCGGGGGGGAGACCCAGTACTTC

v_gene: TRBV18
abundance: .
d_gene: .
j_gene: TRBJ1-2
CDR3aa: CASSPPGIGLNYGYTF
CDR3nt: TGTGCCAGCTCACCACCAGGGATAGGGCTTAACTATGGCTACACCTTC

v_gene: TRBV5-6
abundance: few
d_gene: TRBD1
j_gene: TRBJ1-1
CDR3aa: CASSPWGQGRTEAFF
CDR3nt: TGTGCCAGCAGCCCCTGGGGACAGGGGAGGACTGAAGCTTTCTTT

v_gene: TRBV6-5
abundance: .
d_gene: .
j_gene: TRBJ1-3
CDR3aa: CATGGAPTGNTIYF
CDR3nt: TGTGCCACGGGGGGGGCCCCAACTGGAAACACCATATATTTT

v_gene: TRBV5-1
abundance: .
d_gene: TRBD1
j_gene: TRBJ1-1
CDR3aa: CASSRRTGSNTEAFF
CDR3nt: TGCGCCAGCAGCAGACGGACAGGGTCGAACACTGAAGCTTTCTTT

v_gene: TRBV19
abundance: .
d_gene: .
j_gene: TRBJ1-2
CDR3aa: CASSSYPGANYGYTF
CDR3nt: TGTGCCAGTAGTTCGTACCCGGGGGCCAACTATGGCTACACCTTC

v_gene: TRBV11-2
abundance: .
d_gene: TRBD1
j_gene: TRBJ2-1
CDR3aa: CASSFRQGTYNEQFF
CDR3nt: TGTGCCAGCAGCTTCCGACAGGGTACCTACAATGAGCAGTTCTTC

v_gene: TRBV12-3/TRBV12-4
abundance: .
d_gene: .
j_gene: TRBJ2-7
CDR3aa: CASSKGPYEQYF
CDR3nt: TGTGCCAGCAGTAAGGGGCCTTACGAGCAGTACTTC

v_gene: TRBV15
abundance: .
d_gene: .
j_gene: TRBJ2-5
CDR3aa: CATSRGGEWQETQYF
CDR3nt: TGTGCCACCAGCAGAGGGGGGGAGTGGCAAGAGACCCAGTACTTC

v_gene: TRBV19
abundance: .
d_gene: .
j_gene: TRBJ1-2
CDR3aa: CASSVQGSGYTF
CDR3nt: TGTGCCAGTAGTGTCCAGGGTTCTGGCTACACCTTC

v_gene: TRBV19
abundance: .
d_gene: .
j_gene: TRBJ1-5
CDR3aa: CASSIQGGQPQHF
CDR3nt: TGTGCCAGTAGTATTCAGGGTGGACAGCCCCAGCATTTT

v_gene: TRBV4-3
abundance: .
d_gene: .
j_gene: TRBJ1-1
CDR3aa: CASSHATGPENTEAFF
CDR3nt: TGCGCCAGCAGCCACGCTACAGGACCGGAAAACACTGAAGCTTTCTTT

v_gene: TRBV10-1
abundance: .
d_gene: TRBD1
j_gene: TRBJ1-1
CDR3aa: CASSGDRGGQAFF
CDR3nt: TGCGCCAGCAGTGGGGACAGGGGGGGACAAGCTTTCTTT

v_gene: TRBV9
abundance: .
d_gene: TRBD1
j_gene: TRBJ2-7
CDR3aa: CASSVGQGAIKQYF
CDR3nt: TGTGCCAGCAGCGTAGGACAGGGGGCTATCAAGCAGTACTTC

v_gene: TRBV27
abundance: .
d_gene: TRBD1
j_gene: TRBJ2-7
CDR3aa: CASSRDRLGEQYF
CDR3nt: TGTGCCAGCAGCCGGGACAGATTAGGCGAGCAGTACTTC

v_gene: TRBV29-1
abundance: .
d_gene: TRBD1
j_gene: TRBJ1-4
CDR3aa: CSVVHRGSEKLFF
CDR3nt: TGCAGCGTCGTACACAGGGGATCTGAAAAACTGTTTTTT

v_gene: TRBV30
abundance: few
d_gene: .
j_gene: TRBJ1-1
CDR3aa: CAWERAGRPEAFF
CDR3nt: TGTGCCTGGGAGCGGGCGGGGAGACCTGAAGCTTTCTTT

v_gene: TRBV3-1/TRBV3-2
abundance: once
d_gene: TRBD1
j_gene: TRBJ2-7
CDR3aa: CASSLGQSLEPYEQYF
CDR3nt: TGTGCCAGCAGCCTGGGACAGTCCCTTGAGCCCTACGAGCAGTACTTC

v_gene: TRBV7-6
abundance: .
d_gene: TRBD1
j_gene: TRBJ1-1
CDR3aa: CASSLGQGFSTEAFF
CDR3nt: TGTGCCAGCAGCCTGGGACAGGGGTTTAGCACTGAAGCTTTCTTT

v_gene: TRBV11-2
abundance: .
d_gene: .
j_gene: TRBJ1-2
CDR3aa: CASSLGTDYGYTF
CDR3nt: TGTGCCAGCAGCTTAGGGACAGACTATGGCTACACCTTC

v_gene: TRBV7-7
abundance: .
d_gene: TRBD2
j_gene: TRBJ2-2
CDR3aa: CASSLALSREGLYTGELFF
CDR3nt: TGTGCCAGCAGCTTAGCGCTGTCGCGGGAGGGCCTTTACACCGGGGAGCTGTTTTTT

v_gene: TRBV7-8
abundance: few
d_gene: TRBD1
j_gene: TRBJ1-4
CDR3aa: CASSLTGTGREKLFF
CDR3nt: TGTGCCAGCAGCTTGACCGGGACAGGTCGCGAAAAACTGTTTTTT

v_gene: TRBV7-8
abundance: .
d_gene: TRBD1
j_gene: TRBJ1-5
CDR3aa: CASSLDPGTVDQPQHF
CDR3nt: TGTGCCAGCAGCCTCGACCCCGGGACAGTAGATCAGCCCCAGCATTTT

v_gene: TRBV28
abundance: .
d_gene: TRBD1
j_gene: TRBJ1-4
CDR3aa: CASSSGGQGYEKLFF
CDR3nt: TGTGCCAGCAGTTCGGGAGGACAGGGTTATGAAAAACTGTTTTTT

v_gene: TRBV18
abundance: .
d_gene: .
j_gene: TRBJ2-3
CDR3aa: CASSPAIADTQYF
CDR3nt: TGTGCCAGCTCACCAGCGATCGCAGATACGCAGTATTTT

v_gene: TRBV6-5
abundance: .
d_gene: .
j_gene: TRBJ1-6
CDR3aa: CASSYSMAGAKSPLHF
CDR3nt: TGTGCCAGCAGTTACTCGATGGCAGGGGCAAAGTCACCCCTCCACTTT

v_gene: TRBV12-3/TRBV12-4
abundance: .
d_gene: .
j_gene: TRBJ2-3
CDR3aa: CASSFGDTQYF
CDR3nt: TGTGCCAGCAGTTTTGGAGATACGCAGTATTTT

v_gene: TRBV18
abundance: .
d_gene: TRBD1
j_gene: TRBJ1-4
CDR3aa: CASSPSDRAATNEKLFF
CDR3nt: TGTGCCAGCTCACCCTCGGACAGGGCCGCAACTAATGAAAAACTGTTTTTT

v_gene: TRBV14
abundance: .
d_gene: .
j_gene: TRBJ2-1
CDR3aa: CASSQDGKGSYNEQFF
CDR3nt: TGTGCCAGCAGCCAAGACGGGAAGGGGTCCTACAATGAGCAGTTCTTC

v_gene: TRBV30
abundance: .
d_gene: .
j_gene: TRBJ1-2
CDR3aa: CAWSGGALYGYTF
CDR3nt: TGTGCCTGGAGTGGAGGGGCACTCTATGGCTACACCTTC

v_gene: TRBV15
abundance: .
d_gene: .
j_gene: TRBJ1-2
CDR3aa: CATSREGQRGYTF
CDR3nt: TGTGCCACCAGCAGAGAGGGGCAACGTGGCTACACCTTC

v_gene: TRBV6-2/TRBV6-3
abundance: .
d_gene: .
j_gene: TRBJ1-1
CDR3aa: CASSLDPMNTEAFF
CDR3nt: TGTGCCAGCAGTCTTGACCCGATGAACACTGAAGCTTTCTTT

v_gene: TRBV5-4
abundance: .
d_gene: TRBD1
j_gene: TRBJ1-1
CDR3aa: CASRLGQPNTEAFF
CDR3nt: TGTGCCAGCAGGTTGGGACAGCCGAACACTGAAGCTTTCTTT